This TCR beta chain was captured by sequencing in a study of memory CD4+ T cells and cytomegalovirus serostatus. Background on the study: Healthy Belgian adult donors included about nine CMV-positive and some 24 CMV-negative people. The study, taken as a whole, reports: The CMV-associated TCR signature appears largely within the CD4+ memory repertoire.

Single viable CD3+CD4+CD8-CD45RO+ cells were sorted as the memory CD4+ T cells. The protocol was immunoSEQ multiplex PCR, while the TCRdb copy is restricted to in-frame clones and leaves out a portion. The profile covers fewer than 40,000 clones, with 79% appearing a single time and over 4.5% taken by the ten largest. As for this clone: The antigen remains undetermined.

Material: memory CD4+ T cells from blood. The sequence came from an adult in good health and CMV-seropositive.

This CDR3 is CSARTPGYTEAFF. The CDR3 DNA follows: TGCAGCGCAAGGACACCGGGGTACACTGAAGCTTTCTTT. The chain couples TRBV29-1 to TRBJ1-1; D is perhaps TRBD1 (5 bases). V was clipped by 7 bases and J by 3 bases, with 15 bases between them. The length of the CDR3 is 13 residues. The germline V gene encodes CDR1 SQVTM and CDR2 ANQGSEA. The full variable domain, completed using reference TRBV29-1 and TRBJ1-1, is SAVISQKPSRDICQRGTSLTIQCQVDSQVTMMFWYRQQPGQSLTLIATANQGSEATYESGFVIDKFPISRPNLTFSTLTVSNMSPEDSSIYLCSARTPGYTEAFFGQGTRLTVV.